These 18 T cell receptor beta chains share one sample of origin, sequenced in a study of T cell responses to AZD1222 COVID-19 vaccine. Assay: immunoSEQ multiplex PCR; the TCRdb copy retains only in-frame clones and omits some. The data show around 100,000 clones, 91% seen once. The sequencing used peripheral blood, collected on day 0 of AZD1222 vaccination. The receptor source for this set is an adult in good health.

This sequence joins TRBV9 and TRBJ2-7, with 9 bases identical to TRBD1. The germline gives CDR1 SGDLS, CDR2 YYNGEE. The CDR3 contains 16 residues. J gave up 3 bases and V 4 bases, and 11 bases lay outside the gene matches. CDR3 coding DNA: TGTGCCAGCAGCTCAGGGACAGGGATCCGTATCTACGAGCAGTACTTC. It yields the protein CASSSGTGIRIYEQYF.

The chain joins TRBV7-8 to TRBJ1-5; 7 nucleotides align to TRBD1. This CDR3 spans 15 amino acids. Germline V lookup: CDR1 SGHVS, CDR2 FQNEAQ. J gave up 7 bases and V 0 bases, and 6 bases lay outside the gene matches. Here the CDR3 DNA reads TGTGCCAGCAGCTTAGCTAGACAGGGCAGCCAGCCCCAGCATTTT. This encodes CASSLARQGSQPQHF.

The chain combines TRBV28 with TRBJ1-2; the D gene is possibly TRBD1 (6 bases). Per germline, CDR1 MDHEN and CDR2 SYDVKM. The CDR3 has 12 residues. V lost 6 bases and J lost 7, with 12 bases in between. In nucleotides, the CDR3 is TGTGCCAGCAGCGATTTACAGGGTGGCTACACCTTC. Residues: CASSDLQGGYTF.

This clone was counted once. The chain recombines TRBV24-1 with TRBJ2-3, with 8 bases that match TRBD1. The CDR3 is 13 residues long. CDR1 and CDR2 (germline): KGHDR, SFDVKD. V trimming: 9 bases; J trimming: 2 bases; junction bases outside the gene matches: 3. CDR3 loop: CATRQGNTDTQYF. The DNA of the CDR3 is TGTGCCACCCGACAGGGGAACACAGATACGCAGTATTTT.

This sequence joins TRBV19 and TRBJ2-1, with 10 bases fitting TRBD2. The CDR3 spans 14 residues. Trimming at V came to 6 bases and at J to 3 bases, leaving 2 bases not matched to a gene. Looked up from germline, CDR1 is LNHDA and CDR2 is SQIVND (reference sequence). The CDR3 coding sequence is TGTGCCAGTAGAAAGCGGGAGGGCTACAATGAGCAGTTCTTC. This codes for CASRKREGYNEQFF. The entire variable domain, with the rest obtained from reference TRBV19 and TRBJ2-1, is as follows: DGGITQSPKYLFRKEGQNVTLSCEQNLNHDAMYWYRQDPGQGLRLIYYSQIVNDFQKGDIAEGYSVSREKKESFPLTVTSAQKNPTAFYLCASRKREGYNEQFFGPGTRLTVL.

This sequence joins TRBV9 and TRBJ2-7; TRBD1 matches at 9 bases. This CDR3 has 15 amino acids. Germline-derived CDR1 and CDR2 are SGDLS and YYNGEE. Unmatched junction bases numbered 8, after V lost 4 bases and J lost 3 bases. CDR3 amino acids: CASSTGTGHFYEQYF. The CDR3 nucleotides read TGTGCCAGCAGCACCGGGACAGGGCATTTCTACGAGCAGTACTTC.

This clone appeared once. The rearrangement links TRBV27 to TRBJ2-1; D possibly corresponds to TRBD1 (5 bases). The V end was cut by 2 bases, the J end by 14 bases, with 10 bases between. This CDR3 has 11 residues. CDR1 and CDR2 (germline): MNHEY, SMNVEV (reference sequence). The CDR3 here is CASSLRGREFF. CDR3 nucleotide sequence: TGTGCCAGCAGTTTAAGGGGTCGTGAGTTCTTC.

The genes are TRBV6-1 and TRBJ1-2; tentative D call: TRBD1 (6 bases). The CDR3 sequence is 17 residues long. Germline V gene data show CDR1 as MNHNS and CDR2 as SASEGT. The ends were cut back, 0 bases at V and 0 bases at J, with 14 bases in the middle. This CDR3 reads CASSEAFMAGANYGYTF. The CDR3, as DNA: TGTGCCAGCAGTGAAGCGTTTATGGCAGGGGCTAACTATGGCTACACCTTC.

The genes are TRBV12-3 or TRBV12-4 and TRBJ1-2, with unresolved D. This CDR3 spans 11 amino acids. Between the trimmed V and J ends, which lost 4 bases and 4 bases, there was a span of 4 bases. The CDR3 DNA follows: TGTGCCAGCAGTTCCTCCTATGGCTACACCTTC. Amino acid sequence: CASSSSYGYTF.

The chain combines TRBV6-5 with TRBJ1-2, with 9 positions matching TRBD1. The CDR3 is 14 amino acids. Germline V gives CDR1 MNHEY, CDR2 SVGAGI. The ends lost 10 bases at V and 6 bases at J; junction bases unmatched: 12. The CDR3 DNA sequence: TGTGCCACCTTACCCGCGGGACAGGGTAATGGCTACACCTTC. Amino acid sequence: CATLPAGQGNGYTF.

In nucleotides, the CDR3 is TGCGCCAGCAGCCAGGGAACAGGGTACGAGCAGTACTTC. It codes for CASSQGTGYEQYF. The rearrangement joins TRBV4-1 to TRBJ2-7; maybe TRBD1 (6 bases). The germline V gene has CDR1 MGHRA and CDR2 YSYEKL. The germline V and J ends were trimmed by 3 bases and 4 bases, with 10 bases remaining between them. The CDR3 covers 13 residues.

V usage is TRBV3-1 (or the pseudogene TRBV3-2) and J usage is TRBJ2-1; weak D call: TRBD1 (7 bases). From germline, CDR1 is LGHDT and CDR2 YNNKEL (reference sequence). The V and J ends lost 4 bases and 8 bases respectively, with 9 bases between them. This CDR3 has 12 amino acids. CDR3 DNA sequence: TGTGCCAGCAGCCCCAGGGGGGATGAGCAGTTCTTC. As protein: CASSPRGDEQFF.

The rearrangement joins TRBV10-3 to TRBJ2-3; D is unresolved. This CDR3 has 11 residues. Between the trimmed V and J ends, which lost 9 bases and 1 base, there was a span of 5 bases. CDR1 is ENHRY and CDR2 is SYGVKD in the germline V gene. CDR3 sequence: CAISGTDTQYF. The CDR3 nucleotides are TGTGCCATAAGCGGCACAGATACGCAGTATTTT.

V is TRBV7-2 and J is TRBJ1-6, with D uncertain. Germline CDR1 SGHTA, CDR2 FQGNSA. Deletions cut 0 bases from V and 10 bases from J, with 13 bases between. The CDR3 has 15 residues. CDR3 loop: CASSLARGLGSPLHF. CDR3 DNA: TGTGCCAGCAGCTTAGCCCGGGGATTGGGATCACCCCTCCACTTT. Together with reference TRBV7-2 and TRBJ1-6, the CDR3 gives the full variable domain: GAGVSQSPSNKVTEKGKDVELRCDPISGHTALYWYRQSLGQGLEFLIYFQGNSAPDKSGLPSDRFSAERTGGSVSTLTIQRTQQEDSAVYLCASSLARGLGSPLHFGNGTRLTVT.

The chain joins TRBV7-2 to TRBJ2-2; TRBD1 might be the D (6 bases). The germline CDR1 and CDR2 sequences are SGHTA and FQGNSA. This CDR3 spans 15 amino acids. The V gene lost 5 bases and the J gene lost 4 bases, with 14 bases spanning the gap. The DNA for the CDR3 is TGTGCCAGCAGCCCCGGACAGAGCAGCACCGGGGAGCTGTTTTTT. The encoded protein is CASSPGQSSTGELFF.

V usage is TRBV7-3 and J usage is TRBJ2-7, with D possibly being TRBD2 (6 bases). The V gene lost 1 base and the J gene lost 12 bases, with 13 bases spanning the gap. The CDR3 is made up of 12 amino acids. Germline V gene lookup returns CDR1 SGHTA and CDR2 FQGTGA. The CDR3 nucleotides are TGTGCCAGCAGCTTAAGAATGGACTACCGGTACTTC. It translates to CASSLRMDYRYF.

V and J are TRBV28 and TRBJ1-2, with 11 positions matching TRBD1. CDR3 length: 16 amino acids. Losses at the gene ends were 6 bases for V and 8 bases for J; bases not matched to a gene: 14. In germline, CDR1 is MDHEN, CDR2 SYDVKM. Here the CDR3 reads CASRPTPDRGHYGYTF. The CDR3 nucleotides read TGTGCCAGCAGGCCCACCCCGGACAGGGGGCATTACGGCTACACCTTC.

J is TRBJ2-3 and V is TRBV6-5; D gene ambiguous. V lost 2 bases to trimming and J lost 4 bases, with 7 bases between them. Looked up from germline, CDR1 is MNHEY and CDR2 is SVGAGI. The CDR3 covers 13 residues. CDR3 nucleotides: TGTGCCAGCAGTTACCCCCGGGCAGATACGCAGTATTTT. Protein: CASSYPRADTQYF.